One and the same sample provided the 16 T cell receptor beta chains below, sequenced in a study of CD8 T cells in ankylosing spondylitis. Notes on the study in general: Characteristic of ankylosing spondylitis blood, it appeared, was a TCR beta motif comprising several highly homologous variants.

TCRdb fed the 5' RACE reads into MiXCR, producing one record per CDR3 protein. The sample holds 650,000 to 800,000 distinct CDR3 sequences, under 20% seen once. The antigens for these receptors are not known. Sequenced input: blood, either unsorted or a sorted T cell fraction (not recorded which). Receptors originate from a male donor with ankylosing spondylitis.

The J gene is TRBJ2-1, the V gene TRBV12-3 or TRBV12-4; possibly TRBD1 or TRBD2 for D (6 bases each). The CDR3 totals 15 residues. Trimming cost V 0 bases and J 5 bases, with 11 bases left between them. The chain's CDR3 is CASSLARRDNNEQFF. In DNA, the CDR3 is TGTGCCAGCAGTTTAGCGCGGCGGGACAACAATGAGCAGTTCTTC.

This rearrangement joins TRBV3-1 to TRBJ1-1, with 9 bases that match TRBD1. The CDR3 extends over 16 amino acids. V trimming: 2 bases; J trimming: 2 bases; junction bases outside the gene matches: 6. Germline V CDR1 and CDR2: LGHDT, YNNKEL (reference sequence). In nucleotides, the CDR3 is TGTGCCAGCAGCCAACGGGGACAGGGAATCAACACTGAAGCTTTCTTT. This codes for CASSQRGQGINTEAFF.

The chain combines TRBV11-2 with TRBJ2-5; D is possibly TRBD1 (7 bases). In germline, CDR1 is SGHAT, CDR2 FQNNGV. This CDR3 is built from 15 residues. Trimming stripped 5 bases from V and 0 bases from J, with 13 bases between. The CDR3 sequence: CASSAGQSYQETQYF. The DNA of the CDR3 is TGTGCCAGCAGCGCGGGACAGTCGTACCAAGAGACCCAGTACTTC.

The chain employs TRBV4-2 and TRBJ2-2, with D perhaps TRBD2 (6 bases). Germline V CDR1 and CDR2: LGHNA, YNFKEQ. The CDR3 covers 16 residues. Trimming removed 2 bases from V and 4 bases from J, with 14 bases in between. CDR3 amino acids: CASSQLLAWGTGELFF. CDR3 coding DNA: TGTGCCAGCAGCCAATTACTAGCCTGGGGCACCGGGGAGCTGTTTTTT.

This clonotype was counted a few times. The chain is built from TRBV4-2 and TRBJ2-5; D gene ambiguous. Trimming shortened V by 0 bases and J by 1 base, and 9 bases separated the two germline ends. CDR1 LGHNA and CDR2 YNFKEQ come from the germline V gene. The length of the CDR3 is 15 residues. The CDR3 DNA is TGTGCCAGCAGCCAAGAGGCAGCGTCCCAAGAGACCCAGTACTTC. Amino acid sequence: CASSQEAASQETQYF.

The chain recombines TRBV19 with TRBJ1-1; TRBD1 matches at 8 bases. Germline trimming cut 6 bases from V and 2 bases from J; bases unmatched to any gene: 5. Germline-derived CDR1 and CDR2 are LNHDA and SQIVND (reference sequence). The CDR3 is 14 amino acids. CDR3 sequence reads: CASRGDRYNTEAFF. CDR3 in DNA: TGTGCCAGTAGGGGGGACAGGTACAACACTGAAGCTTTCTTT.

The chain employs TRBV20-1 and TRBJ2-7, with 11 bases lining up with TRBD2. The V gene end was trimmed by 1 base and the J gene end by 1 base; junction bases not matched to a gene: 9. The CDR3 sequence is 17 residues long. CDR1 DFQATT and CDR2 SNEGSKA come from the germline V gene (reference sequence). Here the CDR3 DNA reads TGCAGTGCTAGAGGGGGACTAGCGGAAGGACCATCCTACGAGCAGTACTTC. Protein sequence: CSARGGLAEGPSYEQYF.

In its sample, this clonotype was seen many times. CDR3 loop: CASSLSDENGYTF. CDR3 coding DNA: TGTGCCAGCAGCTTATCAGATGAAAATGGCTACACCTTC. This chain uses TRBV7-9 with TRBJ1-2; D is unresolved. The CDR3 is made up of 13 amino acids. From germline, CDR1 is SEHNR and CDR2 FQNEAQ (reference sequence). Trimming took off 2 bases at V and 6 bases at J, with 10 bases between the two ends.

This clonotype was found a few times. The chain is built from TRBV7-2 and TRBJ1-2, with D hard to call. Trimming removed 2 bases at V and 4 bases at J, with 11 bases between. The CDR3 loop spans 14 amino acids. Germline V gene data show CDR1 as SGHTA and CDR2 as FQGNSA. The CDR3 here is CASSLWSPGYGYTF. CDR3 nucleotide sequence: TGTGCCAGCAGCTTATGGTCACCGGGCTATGGCTACACCTTC.

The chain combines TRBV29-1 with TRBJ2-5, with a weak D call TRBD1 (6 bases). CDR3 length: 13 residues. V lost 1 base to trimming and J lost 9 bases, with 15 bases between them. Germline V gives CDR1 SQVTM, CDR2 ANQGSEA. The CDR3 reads CSVEVFSEGAQYF. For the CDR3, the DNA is TGCAGCGTTGAAGTCTTTAGCGAGGGGGCCCAGTACTTC.

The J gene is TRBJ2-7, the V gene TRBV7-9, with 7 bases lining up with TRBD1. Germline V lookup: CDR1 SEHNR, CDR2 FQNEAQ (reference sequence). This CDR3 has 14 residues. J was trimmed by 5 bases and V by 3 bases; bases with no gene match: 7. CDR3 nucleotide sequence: TGTGCCAGCAGCTTCACACAGGGGACCGACGAGCAGTACTTC. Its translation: CASSFTQGTDEQYF.

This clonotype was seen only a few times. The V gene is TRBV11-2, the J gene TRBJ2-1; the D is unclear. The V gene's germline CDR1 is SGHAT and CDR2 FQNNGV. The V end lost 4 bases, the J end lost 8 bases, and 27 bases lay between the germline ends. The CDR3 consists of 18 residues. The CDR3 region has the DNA TGTGCCAGCAGCTCCTATATGTTTGTCTCTAGGCGTGAGCATGAGCAGTTCTTC. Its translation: CASSSYMFVSRREHEQFF.

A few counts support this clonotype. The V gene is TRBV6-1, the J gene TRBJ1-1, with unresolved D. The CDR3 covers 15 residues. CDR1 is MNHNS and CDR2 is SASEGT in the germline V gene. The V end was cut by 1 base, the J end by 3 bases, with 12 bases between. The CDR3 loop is CASSEVGLEDTEAFF. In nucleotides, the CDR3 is TGTGCCAGCAGTGAAGTGGGCCTGGAGGACACTGAAGCTTTCTTT.

The CDR3 sequence: CASRRGPPGKNTEAFF. The CDR3 DNA is TGTGCCAGCAGAAGGGGGCCCCCGGGTAAGAACACTGAAGCTTTCTTT. The chain is built from TRBV12-3 or TRBV12-4 and TRBJ1-1; 7 bases map to TRBD1. CDR3 length equals 16 residues. Trimming took 6 bases from V and 1 from J; bases not matched to a gene: 11.

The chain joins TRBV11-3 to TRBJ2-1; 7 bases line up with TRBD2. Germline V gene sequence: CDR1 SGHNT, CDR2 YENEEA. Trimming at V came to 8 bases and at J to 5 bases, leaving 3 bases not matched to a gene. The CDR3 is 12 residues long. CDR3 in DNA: TGTGCCAGCCGGGGGGACGACAATGAGCAGTTCTTC. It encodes CASRGDDNEQFF.

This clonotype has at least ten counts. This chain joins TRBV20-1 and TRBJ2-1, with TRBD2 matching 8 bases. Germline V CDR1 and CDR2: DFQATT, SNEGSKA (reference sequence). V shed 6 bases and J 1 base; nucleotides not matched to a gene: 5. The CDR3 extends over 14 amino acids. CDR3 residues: CSANSGGSYNEQFF. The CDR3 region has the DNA TGCAGTGCAAACAGCGGGGGTTCCTACAATGAGCAGTTCTTC.